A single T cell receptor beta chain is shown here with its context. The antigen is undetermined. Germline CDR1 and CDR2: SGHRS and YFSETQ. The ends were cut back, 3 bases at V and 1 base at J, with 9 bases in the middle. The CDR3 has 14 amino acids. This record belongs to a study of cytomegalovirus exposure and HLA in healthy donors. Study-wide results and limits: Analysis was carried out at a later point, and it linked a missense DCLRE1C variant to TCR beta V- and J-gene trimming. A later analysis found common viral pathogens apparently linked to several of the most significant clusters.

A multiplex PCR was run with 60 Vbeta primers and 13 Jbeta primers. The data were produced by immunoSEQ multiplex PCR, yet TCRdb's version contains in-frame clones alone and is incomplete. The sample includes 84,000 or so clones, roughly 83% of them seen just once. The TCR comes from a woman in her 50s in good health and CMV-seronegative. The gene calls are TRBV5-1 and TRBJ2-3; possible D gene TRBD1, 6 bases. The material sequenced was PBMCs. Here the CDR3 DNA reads TGCGCCAGCAGCTCCGGACAGCGCACAGATACGCAGTATTTT. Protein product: CASSSGQRTDTQYF.